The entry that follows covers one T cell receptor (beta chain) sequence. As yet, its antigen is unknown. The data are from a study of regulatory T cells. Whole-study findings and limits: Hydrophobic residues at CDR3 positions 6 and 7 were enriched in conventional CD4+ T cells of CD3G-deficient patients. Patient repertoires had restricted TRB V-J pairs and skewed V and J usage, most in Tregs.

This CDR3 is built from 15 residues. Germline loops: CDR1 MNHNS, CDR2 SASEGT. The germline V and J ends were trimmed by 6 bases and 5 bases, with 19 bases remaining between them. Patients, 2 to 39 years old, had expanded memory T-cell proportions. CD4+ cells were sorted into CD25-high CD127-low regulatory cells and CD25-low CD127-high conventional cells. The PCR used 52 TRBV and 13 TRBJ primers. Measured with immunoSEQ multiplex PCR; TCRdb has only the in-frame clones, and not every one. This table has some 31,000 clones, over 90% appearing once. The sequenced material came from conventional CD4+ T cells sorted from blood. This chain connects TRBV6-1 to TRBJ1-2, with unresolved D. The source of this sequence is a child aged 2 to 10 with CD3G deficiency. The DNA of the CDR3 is TGTGCCAGCAGCTACAAGGGAGTTGGGAATTATGGCTACACCTTC. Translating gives CASSYKGVGNYGYTF.